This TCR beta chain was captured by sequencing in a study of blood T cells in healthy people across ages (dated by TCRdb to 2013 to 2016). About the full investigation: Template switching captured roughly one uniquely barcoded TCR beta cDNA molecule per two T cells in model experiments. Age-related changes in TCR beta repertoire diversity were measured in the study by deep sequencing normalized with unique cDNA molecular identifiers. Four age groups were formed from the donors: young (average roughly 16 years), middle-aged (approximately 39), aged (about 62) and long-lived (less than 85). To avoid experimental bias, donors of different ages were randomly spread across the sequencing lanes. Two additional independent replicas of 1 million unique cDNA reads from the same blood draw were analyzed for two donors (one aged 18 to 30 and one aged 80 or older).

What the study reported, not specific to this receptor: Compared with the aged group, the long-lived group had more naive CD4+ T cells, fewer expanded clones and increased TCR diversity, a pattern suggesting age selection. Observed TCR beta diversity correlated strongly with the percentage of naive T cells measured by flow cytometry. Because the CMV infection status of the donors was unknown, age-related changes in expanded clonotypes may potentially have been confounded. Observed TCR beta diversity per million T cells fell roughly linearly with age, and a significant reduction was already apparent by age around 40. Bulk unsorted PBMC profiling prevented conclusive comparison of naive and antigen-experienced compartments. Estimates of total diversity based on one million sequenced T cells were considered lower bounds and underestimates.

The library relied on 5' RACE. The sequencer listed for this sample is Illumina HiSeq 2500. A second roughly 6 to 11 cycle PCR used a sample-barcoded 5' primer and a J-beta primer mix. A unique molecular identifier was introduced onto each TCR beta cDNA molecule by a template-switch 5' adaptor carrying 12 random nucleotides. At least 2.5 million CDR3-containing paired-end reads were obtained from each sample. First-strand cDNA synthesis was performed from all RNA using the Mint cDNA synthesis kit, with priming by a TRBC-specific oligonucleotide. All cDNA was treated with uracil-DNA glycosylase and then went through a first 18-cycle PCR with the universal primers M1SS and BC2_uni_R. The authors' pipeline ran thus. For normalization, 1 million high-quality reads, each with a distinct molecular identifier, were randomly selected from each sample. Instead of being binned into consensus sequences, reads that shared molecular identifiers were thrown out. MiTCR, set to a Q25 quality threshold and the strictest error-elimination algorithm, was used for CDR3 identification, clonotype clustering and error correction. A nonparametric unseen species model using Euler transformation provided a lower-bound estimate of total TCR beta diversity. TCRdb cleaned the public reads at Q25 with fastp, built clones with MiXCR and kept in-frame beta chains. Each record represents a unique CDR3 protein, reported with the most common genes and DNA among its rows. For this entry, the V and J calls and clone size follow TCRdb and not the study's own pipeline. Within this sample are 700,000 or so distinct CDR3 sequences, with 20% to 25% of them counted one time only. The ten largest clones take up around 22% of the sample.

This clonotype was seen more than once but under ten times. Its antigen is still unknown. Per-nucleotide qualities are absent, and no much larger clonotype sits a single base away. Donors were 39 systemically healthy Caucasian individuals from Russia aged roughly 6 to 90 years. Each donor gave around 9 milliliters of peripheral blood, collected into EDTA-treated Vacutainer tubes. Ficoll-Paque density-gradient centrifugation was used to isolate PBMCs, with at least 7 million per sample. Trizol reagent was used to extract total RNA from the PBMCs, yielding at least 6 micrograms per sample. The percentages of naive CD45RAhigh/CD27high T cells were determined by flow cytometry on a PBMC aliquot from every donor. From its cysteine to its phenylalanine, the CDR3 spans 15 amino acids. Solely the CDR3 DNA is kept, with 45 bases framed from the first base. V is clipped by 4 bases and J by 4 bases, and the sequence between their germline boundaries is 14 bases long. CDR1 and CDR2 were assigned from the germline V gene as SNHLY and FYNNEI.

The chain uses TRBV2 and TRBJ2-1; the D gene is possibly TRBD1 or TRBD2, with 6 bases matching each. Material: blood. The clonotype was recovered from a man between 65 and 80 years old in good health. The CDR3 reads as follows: CASSVSGAGYNEQFF. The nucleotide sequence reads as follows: TGTGCCAGCAGTGTGTCGGGGGCCGGTTACAATGAGCAGTTCTTC.